The TCR beta chain described here comes from a study of Graves' ophthalmopathy and Graves' hyperthyroidism listed by TCRdb under 2018. Study-wide context: Peripheral blood was collected before any treatment was given, at the time of initial diagnosis. TCR beta repertoire signatures were used to distinguish Graves' ophthalmopathy from Graves' hyperthyroidism and to predict progression to ophthalmopathy. In total, 135 blood samples were TCR-sequenced: fewer than 50 ophthalmopathy, some 75 hyperthyroidism and about 17 hyperthyroidism-to-ophthalmopathy patients. To explore V-J signatures distinguishing ophthalmopathy from hyperthyroidism, a discovery set of about a hundred patients (roughly 42 ophthalmopathy, 57 stable hyperthyroidism) was enrolled. For independent validation, a separate cohort was made up of approximately 19 hyperthyroidism patients plus 17 patients who later progressed from hyperthyroidism to ophthalmopathy. T-cell repertoires of thyroid tissue and blood were compared in several hyperthyroidism patients. Once sampling was done, hyperthyroidism patients were given methimazole at a starting dose of 30 mg daily, while ophthalmopathy patients were given high-dose intravenous methylprednisolone. The full study reports these points: In validation, the model predicted ophthalmopathy progression with less than 71% sensitivity and around 72% specificity; roughly eleven predicted patients were CT-confirmed with GO in a median of about 6.2 months. Among expanded thyroid clonotypes with frequency above 0.001, most also showed up in blood, which suggests that blood repertoires may reflect the thyroid immune response. Ophthalmopathy was separated from stable hyperthyroidism by the 13-signature model with about 85% sensitivity and just under 84% specificity in cross-validation and with 80%/75% in the test set. Sample size was not predetermined statistically, and investigators were not blinded to group allocation.

This clonotype was observed at least ten times. Its antigen remains undetermined. No base quality information exists; no much larger clone differs at one position. Taken from cysteine to phenylalanine, the CDR3 has 15 residues. Just the 45-base CDR3 DNA is kept, in frame starting at base 1. V is clipped by 1 base and J by 6 bases, and the sequence between their germline boundaries is 15 bases long. Per the germline V gene (reference sequence), PRHDT is the CDR1 and FYEKMQ is the CDR2. TCR beta CDR3 regions were amplified from RNA transcripts for repertoire sequencing. A first-round RT-PCR used HTBI primers with the Qiagen OneStep RT-PCR kit, followed by a second-round multiplex PCR, size selection and purification. The libraries underwent paired-end sequencing with 100 bp reads on an Illumina HiSeq2000. Turning to the authors' computational methods: SOAPnuke was used for read processing, and reads with adapters, uncalled bases, a mean Phred below 15, or no exact constant-primer or identifier match were discarded. COPE v1.2.5 was used to merge the high-quality paired reads. Each unique nucleotide sequence was defined as a clonotype, and clonotypes were aligned to IMGT TRB V, D and J references with MiTCR v1.1. The analysis was limited to V-J combinations with a frequency above 0.0001, which together covered 99.2% of repertoires. A TCR clonal expansion and chaos score per V-J combination was defined as the ratio of F50 clonal expansion to chaos observed in the TCRdist matrix. Welch's t-statistics and random forest were used to reduce features to about a dozen V-J combinations, which were fed into a naive Bayes classifier. The similarity between thyroid and blood repertoires was quantified using the Morisita-Horn index. Using fastp at Q25 and MiXCR, TCRdb reprocessed the public reads and kept productive beta chains. CDR3 protein duplicates are merged, each entry listing the most common genes and DNA. TCRdb's processing, not the study's, gives the V and J calls here. The sample has some 360,000 distinct CDR3 sequences on record, 17% of them singletons. Jointly, the top ten make up 2.4% of the sample.

Stable hyperthyroidism was defined as no progression to ophthalmopathy within 18 months of follow-up. Hyperthyroidism patients were newly diagnosed, were aged 18 to 65 years, and had a disease duration under 2 months. Patients were excluded if they had other autoimmune diseases, uncontrolled infections, pregnancy or lactation. Clinical symptoms, serum thyroxine, TRAb, thyroid ultrasound and orbital computed tomography were used for diagnosis. Using Ficoll-Paque density gradient centrifugation, PBMCs were isolated from 8.5 to 10 ml of fresh peripheral blood. Total RNA was extracted with Trizol reagent and quality-checked on an Agilent 2100 Bioanalyzer.

The sequencing input was peripheral blood. The rearrangement combines TRBV13 with TRBJ1-2; no D gene can be assigned with confidence. The TCR was taken from an adult woman with stable Graves' hyperthyroidism. The CDR3 region has the sequence CASSLVGQTEDGYTF. The nucleotides read TGTGCCAGCAGCTTAGTTGGCCAAACGGAGGATGGCTACACCTTC.